These 22 T cell receptor beta chains were sequenced from one sample in a study of blood T cell repertoires in COVID-19 (dated by TCRdb to the early 2020s). Receptors were amplified or captured by the immunoSEQ multiplex PCR assay. The clones in this table, taken by TCRdb from immuneACCESS, are in-frame only. Not every clone is retained; where verified, under half of the shortfall comes from an unresolved V gene, and the cause of the rest is unknown. This sample has more than 80,000 clones in its table, and around 81% of those were observed once. The ten largest clones add up to approximately 2% of the sample. Sequences were obtained from peripheral blood. These receptor sequences come from a woman in her 70s with acute or convalescent COVID-19.

This clone was detected only once. The chain recombines TRBV7-9 with TRBJ2-7, with 9 nucleotides matching TRBD1. The CDR3 has 16 residues. With V trimmed by 5 bases and J by 3 bases, 11 bases remained unmatched. Germline CDR1 is SEHNR and CDR2 is FQNEAQ (reference sequence). The CDR3 coding sequence is TGTGCCAGCAGCGCCAACCCGGGACAGGGAGGCTACGAGCAGTACTTC. Its protein product is CASSANPGQGGYEQYF.

V and J are TRBV24-1 and TRBJ2-1; possible D gene TRBD1, 5 bases. Germline CDR1 and CDR2: KGHDR and SFDVKD. This CDR3 is 13 amino acids long. Deletions cut 7 bases from V and 5 bases from J, with 11 bases between. Here the CDR3 reads CATSTGSNNEQFF. The CDR3 nucleotides read TGTGCCACCAGCACAGGTTCGAACAATGAGCAGTTCTTC.

This chain links TRBV19 with TRBJ1-3; no clear D gene. V was shortened by 3 bases and J by 2 bases, with 11 bases between the two germline ends. The CDR3 consists of 15 residues. From germline, CDR1 is LNHDA and CDR2 SQIVND (reference sequence). The CDR3 loop reads CASSIWPGTGNTIYF. The CDR3 nucleotides read TGTGCCAGTAGTATCTGGCCAGGCACTGGAAACACCATATATTTT.

The gene calls are TRBV3-1 (or the pseudogene TRBV3-2) and TRBJ2-5; 7 bases are a match to TRBD1. The CDR3 spans 14 residues. The ends lost 5 bases at V and 1 base at J; junction bases unmatched: 4. Germline CDR1 and CDR2: LGHDT and YNNKEL (reference sequence). The CDR3 loop reads CASSDWDSQETQYF. The CDR3 DNA follows: TGTGCCAGCAGCGATTGGGACAGCCAAGAGACCCAGTACTTC.

The chain recombines TRBV15 with TRBJ2-3, with 7 bases fitting TRBD1. The V and J ends lost 1 base and 3 bases, in that order; junction bases with no gene match: 7. The germline CDR1 and CDR2 sequences are LNHNV and YYDKDF (reference sequence). The CDR3 length is 16 residues. Here the CDR3 DNA reads TGTGCCACCAGCAGAGCCACAGGGGCCGGGACAGATACGCAGTATTTT. It translates to CATSRATGAGTDTQYF. The full variable domain, completed using reference TRBV15 and TRBJ2-3, is DAMVIQNPRYQVTQFGKPVTLSCSQTLNHNVMYWYQQKSSQAPKLLFHYYDKDFNNEADTPDNFQSRRPNTSFCFLDIRSPGLGDTAMYLCATSRATGAGTDTQYFGPGTRLTVL.

V usage is TRBV19 and J usage is TRBJ2-1; TRBD1 might be the D (6 bases). CDR1 is LNHDA, CDR2 SQIVND, per germline (reference sequence). V was cut by 11 bases and J by 9 bases, with 32 bases left in between. This CDR3 has 17 amino acids. CDR3 nucleotides: TGTGCCTCCTCGACAGGACGCTTGCGGTCCGTATCGCCTGAGCAGTTCTTC. It is translated as CASSTGRLRSVSPEQFF.

This clone showed up just a few times. The chain is built from TRBV27 and TRBJ2-1, with TRBD2 matching 14 bases. CDR1 is MNHEY, CDR2 SMNVEV, per germline (reference sequence). Trimming took 4 bases from V and 2 from J; bases not matched to a gene: 16. This CDR3 has 21 amino acids. The CDR3 reads CASSSPRTSGGPPHPYNEQFF. The CDR3 coding sequence is TGTGCCAGCAGTTCCCCTCGGACTAGCGGGGGGCCTCCCCACCCCTACAATGAGCAGTTCTTC.

The V call is TRBV2, the J call TRBJ1-5; a weak D match, TRBD1 (6 bases). This CDR3 spans 15 amino acids. Germline CDR1 and CDR2: SNHLY and FYNNEI. V dropped 5 bases and J dropped 7 bases, with 18 bases sitting between them. CDR3 region: CASSLDRATWQPQHF. For the CDR3, the DNA is TGTGCCAGCAGTTTGGACAGAGCCACATGGCAGCCCCAGCATTTT.

In this sample, this clone turned up once. The chain links TRBV12-5 to TRBJ1-5; TRBD1 agrees at 9 bases. This CDR3 is 14 amino acids long. The trim removed 4 bases at V and 7 bases at J, leaving 5 bases unmatched. Germline assignment: CDR1 LGHNT and CDR2 FRNRAP. CDR3 amino acids: CASGSTGGRQPQHF. The CDR3 DNA reads as TGTGCTAGTGGTTCTACAGGGGGCCGACAGCCCCAGCATTTT.

The chain links TRBV30 to TRBJ1-2; possibly TRBD1 for D (6 bases). V was cut by 0 bases and J by 4 bases, with 15 bases left in between. This CDR3 has 15 amino acids. From germline, CDR1 is GTSNPN and CDR2 SVGIG (reference sequence). The CDR3 DNA reads TGTGCCTGGAGTGTGGGCCTCGGGGACATCTATGGCTACACCTTC. The encoded protein is CAWSVGLGDIYGYTF.

This chain connects TRBV18 to TRBJ1-2; tentative D call: TRBD1 (6 bases). Trimming shortened V by 5 bases and J by 0 bases, and 10 bases separated the two germline ends. CDR1 is KGHSH and CDR2 is LQKENI in the germline V gene. This CDR3 spans 14 amino acids. The CDR3 is CASSLDRANYGYTF. CDR3 DNA sequence: TGTGCCAGCTCATTGGACAGAGCTAACTATGGCTACACCTTC.

In this sample, this clone turned up once. The chain uses TRBV19 and TRBJ1-5, with D unresolved. The germline V and J ends were trimmed by 7 bases and 6 bases, with 13 bases remaining between them. This CDR3 region has 13 residues. CDR1 is LNHDA, CDR2 SQIVND, per germline (reference sequence). The CDR3 coding sequence is TGTGCCAGTAAGGACCGGGAGGGTCAGCCCCAGCATTTT. Translated, it gives CASKDREGQPQHF.

The genes are TRBV20-1 and TRBJ1-1; no definite D call. V dropped 7 bases and J dropped 2 bases, with 8 bases sitting between them. The CDR3 sequence is 11 residues long. Germline V gene data show CDR1 as DFQATT and CDR2 as SNEGSKA (reference sequence). The CDR3 is CSDAENTEAFF. CDR3 coding DNA: TGCAGTGACGCGGAAAACACTGAAGCTTTCTTT.

The chain has TRBV5-1 and TRBJ1-4, with a possible D match to TRBD1 (6 bases). Trimming took off 4 bases at V and 2 bases at J, with 9 bases between the two ends. The germline gives CDR1 SGHRS, CDR2 YFSETQ. This CDR3 region has 14 residues. The CDR3 DNA is TGCGCCAGCAGCGCGACAGGCACTAATGAAAAACTGTTTTTT. Translated: CASSATGTNEKLFF.

This clone came up once. The gene calls are TRBV18 and TRBJ2-1; D is unclear. The CDR3 extends over 11 amino acids. The germline V and J ends were trimmed by 6 bases and 7 bases, with 7 bases remaining between them. The germline CDR1 and CDR2 sequences are KGHSH and LQKENI. The CDR3 DNA sequence: TGTGCCAGCTCCTTTGTGAATGAGCAGTTCTTC. Encoded protein: CASSFVNEQFF.

The chain has TRBV13 and TRBJ2-3, with 8 positions matching TRBD2. Looked up from germline, CDR1 is PRHDT and CDR2 is FYEKMQ (reference sequence). CDR3 length: 16 residues. The V and J ends lost 1 base and 5 bases, in that order; junction bases with no gene match: 8. CDR3 amino acids: CASSLVAGGSGDTQYF. The CDR3 DNA follows: TGTGCCAGCAGCTTAGTCGCGGGGGGCTCCGGAGATACGCAGTATTTT.

The V call is TRBV5-5, the J call TRBJ2-7; D is perhaps TRBD1 (6 bases). CDR1 and CDR2 from the germline V gene are SGHKS and YYEKEE (reference sequence). Trimming removed 5 bases from V and 2 bases from J, with 17 bases in between. The CDR3 extends over 15 amino acids. The CDR3 coding sequence is TGTGCCAGCAGACCTGGGCCGACAGGTACCTACGAGCAGTACTTC. Its translation: CASRPGPTGTYEQYF. Full variable domain (remainder filled in from reference TRBV5-5 and TRBJ2-7): DAGVTQSPTHLIKTRGQQVTLRCSPISGHKSVSWYQQVLGQGPQFIFQYYEKEERGRGNFPDRFSARQFPNYSSELNVNALLLGDSALYLCASRPGPTGTYEQYFGPGTRLTVT.

The chain recombines TRBV25-1 with TRBJ1-2; weak D call: TRBD1 (5 bases). Germline CDR1 and CDR2: MGHDK and SYGVNS. The CDR3 totals 14 residues. V was clipped by 3 bases and J by 1 base, with 9 bases between them. The CDR3 loop is CASSESGGNYGYTF. CDR3 nucleotides: TGTGCCAGCAGTGAGTCCGGGGGTAACTATGGCTACACCTTC.

The chain joins TRBV7-8 to TRBJ1-6, with TRBD1 identical over 7 bases. This CDR3 has 13 amino acids. V shed 4 bases and J 9 bases; nucleotides not matched to a gene: 3. Germline CDR1 is SGHVS and CDR2 is FQNEAQ. CDR3 protein: CASSSQGGSPLHF. CDR3 bases: TGTGCCAGCAGCTCCCAGGGGGGTTCACCCCTCCACTTT.

This clone was recorded a few times. The chain recombines TRBV2 with TRBJ2-2, with a tentative D call TRBD1 (6 bases). CDR1 is SNHLY and CDR2 is FYNNEI in the germline V gene. The V gene lost 6 bases and the J gene lost 0 bases, with 11 bases spanning the gap. The CDR3 spans 15 residues. The chain's CDR3 is CASRRQASNTGELFF. As DNA, the CDR3 is TGTGCCAGCAGAAGACAGGCCTCGAACACCGGGGAGCTGTTTTTT.

The genes are TRBV11-1 and TRBJ1-1; D is undetermined. The V gene's germline CDR1 is SGHAT and CDR2 FQDESV (reference sequence). Trimming removed 5 bases at V and 1 base at J, with 5 bases between. The CDR3 extends over 12 amino acids. The CDR3 coding sequence is TGTGCCAGCAGCCGCAGGAACACTGAAGCTTTCTTT. It translates to CASSRRNTEAFF.

The chain carries TRBV20-1 and TRBJ1-1; D not certain. Germline V gene lookup returns CDR1 DFQATT and CDR2 SNEGSKA (reference sequence). There are 10 residues in the CDR3. Trimming took off 6 bases at V and 7 bases at J, with 9 bases between the two ends. The CDR3 sequence is CSAPRHEAFF. CDR3 sequence (DNA): TGCAGTGCGCCGCGTCATGAAGCTTTCTTT.